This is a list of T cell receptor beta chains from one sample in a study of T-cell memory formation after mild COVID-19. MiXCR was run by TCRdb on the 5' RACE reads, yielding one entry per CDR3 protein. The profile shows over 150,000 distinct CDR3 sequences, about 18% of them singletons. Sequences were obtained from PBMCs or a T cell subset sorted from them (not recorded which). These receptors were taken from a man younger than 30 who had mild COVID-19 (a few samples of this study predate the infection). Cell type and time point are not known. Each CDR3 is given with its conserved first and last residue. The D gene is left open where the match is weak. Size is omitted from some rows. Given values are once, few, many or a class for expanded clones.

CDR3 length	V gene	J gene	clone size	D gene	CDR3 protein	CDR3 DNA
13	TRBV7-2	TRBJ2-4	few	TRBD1	CASSYGTAEIQYF	TGTGCCAGCAGCTACGGGACAGCCGAAATTCAGTACTTC
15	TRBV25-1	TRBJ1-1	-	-	CASSEGGRGRFEAFF	TGTGCCAGCAGTGAAGGAGGGAGAGGGCGCTTTGAAGCTTTCTTT
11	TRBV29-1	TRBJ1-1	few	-	CSVVGNTEAFF	TGCAGCGTTGTGGGGAACACTGAAGCTTTCTTT
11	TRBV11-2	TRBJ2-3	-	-	CASSLLVTQYF	TGTGCCAGCAGCTTACTAGTTACGCAGTATTTT
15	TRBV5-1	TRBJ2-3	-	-	CASSLSSGDTDTQYF	TGCGCCAGCAGCCTGTCGTCTGGGGATACAGATACGCAGTATTTT
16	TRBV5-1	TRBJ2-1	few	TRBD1	CASSLRGTGGYNEQFF	TGCGCCAGCAGCTTGAGGGGGACAGGGGGCTACAATGAGCAGTTCTTC
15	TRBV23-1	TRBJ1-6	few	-	CASSHARGTDSPLHF	TGCGCCAGCAGTCACGCAAGGGGAACAGATTCACCCCTCCACTTT
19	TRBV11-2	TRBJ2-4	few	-	CASSQGPNRGLVGKNIQYF	TGTGCCAGCAGCCAAGGTCCCAATCGCGGTCTGGTCGGCAAAAACATTCAGTACTTC
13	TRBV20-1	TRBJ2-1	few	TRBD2	CSALRTSRNEQFF	TGCAGTGCTTTAAGGACTAGCCGGAATGAGCAGTTCTTC
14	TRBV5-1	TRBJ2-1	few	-	CASSLDAGGNEQFF	TGCGCCAGCAGCTTGGATGCAGGAGGGAATGAGCAGTTCTTC
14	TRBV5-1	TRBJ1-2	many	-	CASSYPAGDYGYTF	TGCGCCAGCAGCTACCCCGCCGGGGACTATGGCTACACCTTC
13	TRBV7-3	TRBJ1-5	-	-	CASREGIGQPQHF	TGTGCCAGCAGAGAGGGGATAGGTCAGCCCCAGCATTTT
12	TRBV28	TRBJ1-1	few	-	CASSSLRVEAFF	TGTGCCAGCAGCTCGCTCAGGGTTGAAGCTTTCTTT
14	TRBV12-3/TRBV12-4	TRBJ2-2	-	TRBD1	CASSRQGETGELFF	TGTGCCAGCAGCCGACAGGGAGAGACCGGGGAGCTGTTTTTT
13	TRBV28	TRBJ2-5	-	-	CASSSNWGWDQYF	TGTGCCAGCAGTTCGAACTGGGGATGGGACCAGTACTTC
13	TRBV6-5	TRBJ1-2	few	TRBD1	CASIGTGDYGYTF	TGTGCCAGCATCGGGACAGGGGACTATGGCTACACCTTC
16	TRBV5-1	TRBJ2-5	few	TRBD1	CASSLVPGQRQETQYF	TGCGCCAGCAGCTTGGTTCCGGGACAGCGTCAAGAGACCCAGTACTTC
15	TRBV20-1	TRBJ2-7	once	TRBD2	CSARGLGGAAYEQYF	TGCAGTGCTAGGGGACTAGGGGGGGCGGCCTACGAGCAGTACTTC
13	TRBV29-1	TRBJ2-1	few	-	CSEEKVSSDEQFF	TGCAGCGAGGAAAAGGTGTCGTCAGATGAGCAGTTCTTC
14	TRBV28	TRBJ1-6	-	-	CASSSASSNSPLHF	TGTGCCAGCAGTTCTGCCTCCAGCAATTCACCCCTCCACTTT
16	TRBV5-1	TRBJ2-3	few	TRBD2	CASSDNSGGVTDTQYF	TGCGCCAGCAGCGACAATAGCGGGGGGGTCACAGATACGCAGTATTTT
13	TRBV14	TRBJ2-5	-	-	CASSQWGEETQYF	TGTGCCAGCAGCCAATGGGGGGAAGAGACCCAGTACTTC
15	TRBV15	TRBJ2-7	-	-	CATSSSSFVSYEQYF	TGTGCCACCAGCTCCTCCAGTTTTGTCTCCTACGAGCAGTACTTC
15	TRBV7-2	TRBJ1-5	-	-	CASSFQGTSNQPQHF	TGTGCCAGCAGCTTTCAGGGGACTAGCAATCAGCCCCAGCATTTT
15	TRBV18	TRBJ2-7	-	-	CASSDLAGGGYEQYF	TGTGCCAGCTCAGATTTGGCTGGAGGGGGCTACGAGCAGTACTTC
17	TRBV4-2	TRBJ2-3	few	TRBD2	CASSQALAGGITDTQYF	TGTGCCAGCAGCCAAGCCCTAGCGGGGGGGATCACAGATACGCAGTATTTT
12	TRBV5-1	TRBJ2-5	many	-	CASSEERETQYF	TGCGCCAGCAGCGAGGAGCGCGAGACCCAGTACTTC
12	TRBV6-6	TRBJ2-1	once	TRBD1	CASRGDSNEQFF	TGTGCCAGCAGGGGGGACAGCAATGAGCAGTTCTTC
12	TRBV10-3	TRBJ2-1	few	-	CAISESQGGQFF	TGTGCCATCAGTGAGTCGCAAGGGGGGCAGTTCTTC
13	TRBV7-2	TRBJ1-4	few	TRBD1	CASSSTGGEKLFF	TGTGCCAGCAGCTCAACAGGGGGTGAAAAACTGTTTTTT
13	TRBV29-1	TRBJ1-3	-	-	CSVARATGNTIYF	TGCAGCGTTGCGAGGGCGACGGGAAACACCATATATTTT
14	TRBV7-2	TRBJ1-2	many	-	CASSLAGGGSGYTF	TGTGCCAGCAGCTTAGCCGGCGGGGGGAGTGGCTACACCTTC
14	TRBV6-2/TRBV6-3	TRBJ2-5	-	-	CASRLDSYQETQYF	TGTGCCAGCAGATTGGACAGCTACCAAGAGACCCAGTACTTC
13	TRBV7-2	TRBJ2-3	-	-	CASSLVLSRAQYF	TGTGCCAGCAGCTTAGTTCTGTCTAGGGCGCAGTATTTT
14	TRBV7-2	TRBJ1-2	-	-	CASSPGWHSTGYTF	TGTGCCAGCAGCCCGGGGTGGCACAGTACGGGCTACACCTTC
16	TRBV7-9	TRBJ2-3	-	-	CASSAPGTRNTDTQYF	TGTGCCAGCAGCGCACCCGGGACAAGGAACACAGATACGCAGTATTTT
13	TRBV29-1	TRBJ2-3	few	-	CSVGHSHKDTQYF	TGCAGCGTTGGCCACAGTCACAAAGATACGCAGTATTTT
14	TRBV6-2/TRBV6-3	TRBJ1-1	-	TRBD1	CASSPGQGLAEAFF	TGTGCCAGCAGCCCAGGACAGGGGCTCGCTGAAGCTTTCTTT
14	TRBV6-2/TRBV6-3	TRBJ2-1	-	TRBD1	CASNDRGFYNEQFF	TGTGCCAGCAACGACAGGGGGTTTTACAATGAGCAGTTCTTC
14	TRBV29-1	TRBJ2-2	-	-	CSVPHGHSTGELFF	TGCAGCGTTCCACACGGACACTCAACCGGGGAGCTGTTTTTT
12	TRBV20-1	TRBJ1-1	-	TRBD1	CSVPRDRGVTFF	TGCAGTGTTCCCCGGGACAGGGGAGTAACTTTCTTT
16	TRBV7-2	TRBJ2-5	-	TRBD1	CASSLGGRGQGETQYF	TGTGCCAGCAGCTTAGGCGGCAGGGGGCAAGGGGAGACCCAGTACTTC